This T cell receptor (beta chain) was observed in a study of T cell responses to AZD1222 COVID-19 vaccine. General observations from the study: Regions 160-218 and 743-854 dominated among vaccine-associated CD4 TCRs spanning spike. Samples come after the peak T cell response, not at day 14.

Sequencing was performed with immunoSEQ multiplex PCR; in TCRdb, only in-frame clones are kept and a portion is missing. The table shows approximately 30,000 clones, with 75% to 90% occurring only once. Concerning this clone: The target antigen is unknown.

Trimming removed 0 bases from V and 0 bases from J, with 6 bases in between. The germline CDR1 and CDR2 sequences are LGHNA and YSLEER. The CDR3 runs 16 residues. Here the sequenced sample was peripheral blood, taken on day 0 of AZD1222 vaccination. This sequence was found in an adult in good health. This rearrangement joins TRBV4-3 to TRBJ2-6; D gene uncertain. The CDR3 loop reads CASSQDGSSGANVLTF. CDR3 in DNA: TGCGCCAGCAGCCAAGACGGCAGCTCTGGGGCCAACGTCCTGACTTTC.